This T cell receptor (beta chain) comes out of a study of cytomegalovirus exposure and HLA in healthy donors. Sampled while nominally healthy, donors likely had unrecorded immune exposures. The PCR was carried out with 60 Vbeta primers and 13 Jbeta primers. Profiled with immunoSEQ multiplex PCR; TCRdb holds only in-frame clones, not every one. The sample has over 250,000 clones, more than 55% seen once. Trimming removed 4 bases from V and 2 bases from J, with 8 bases in between. Germline assignment: CDR1 MNHEY and CDR2 SMNVEV (reference sequence). The CDR3 is made up of 13 amino acids. Sequenced sample: PBMCs. The sequence was collected from a female donor in good health and CMV-seronegative. The V call is TRBV27, the J call TRBJ1-2; D possibly corresponds to TRBD1 (6 bases). The CDR3 nucleotides read TGTGCCAGCAGTTCCGGACAGAACTATGGCTACACCTTC. The encoded protein is CASSSGQNYGYTF.